This is a list of T cell receptor beta chains from one sample in a study of blood T cell repertoires in COVID-19. Clones were read by immunoSEQ multiplex PCR, and TCRdb kept only the in-frame ones, dropping some. The data show roughly 250,000 clones, with 85% to 90% seen just once and just under 1% held by the top ten. Material: peripheral blood. The receptors were gathered from a woman between 40 and 50 years old who had recovered from COVID-19. Both conserved end residues are part of each CDR3. D genes are given only for firm matches. Some rows have no size entry. The others give once, few or many, or a class for an expanded clone.

DNA: TGCGCCAGCAGCCTACAGGCGTCGGAGACCCAGTACTTC
CDR3: CASSLQASETQYF
D: NA
size: NA
V: TRBV5-1
length: 13
J: TRBJ2-5

DNA: TGTGCCTGGAGGGGCGGGACAGGGGGCGACGAGCAGTTCTTC
CDR3: CAWRGGTGGDEQFF
D: TRBD1
size: once
V: TRBV30
length: 14
J: TRBJ2-1

DNA: TGCGCCAGCAGCCATAGTAGCGGGAGTGGTGGCAATGAGCAGTTCTTC
CDR3: CASSHSSGSGGNEQFF
D: TRBD2
size: NA
V: TRBV4-3
length: 16
J: TRBJ2-1

DNA: TGTGCCAGCAGTCTAGGGGTAGAGACTGGGGTGGGGCAGTTCTTC
CDR3: CASSLGVETGVGQFF
D: NA
size: NA
V: TRBV2
length: 15
J: TRBJ2-1

DNA: TGTGCCAGCAGCGTAGGACTAGCGGGAGGTCGGGATGAGCAGTTCTTC
CDR3: CASSVGLAGGRDEQFF
D: TRBD2
size: NA
V: TRBV9
length: 16
J: TRBJ2-1

DNA: TGTGCCACCATTGCCGGGGACAGCCCAACTAATGAAAAACTGTTTTTT
CDR3: CATIAGDSPTNEKLFF
D: TRBD1
size: NA
V: TRBV15
length: 16
J: TRBJ1-4

DNA: TGTGCCAGTAGTATCCAGGGGGCTAGGAGGACTGAAGCTTTCTTT
CDR3: CASSIQGARRTEAFF
D: TRBD1
size: few
V: TRBV19
length: 15
J: TRBJ1-1

DNA: TGTGCCAGCAGTTTAGTCGGCCAAGAGACCCAGTACTTC
CDR3: CASSLVGQETQYF
D: NA
size: NA
V: TRBV12-3/TRBV12-4
length: 13
J: TRBJ2-5

DNA: TGTGCCAGCTCCTCGGGTCCGGGAAACACCATATATTTT
CDR3: CASSSGPGNTIYF
D: NA
size: NA
V: TRBV18
length: 13
J: TRBJ1-3

DNA: TGTGCCAGCAGCTCGGTAAGGGGCCCAGATACGCAGTATTTT
CDR3: CASSSVRGPDTQYF
D: NA
size: NA
V: TRBV7-2
length: 14
J: TRBJ2-3

DNA: TGTGCCAGCAGCGGGGGCGGAAACTCCTACGAGCAGTACTTC
CDR3: CASSGGGNSYEQYF
D: NA
size: NA
V: TRBV9
length: 14
J: TRBJ2-7

DNA: TGTGCCAGCAGTGAGCGGGGGGGGCGCCTTTACGAGCAGTACTTC
CDR3: CASSERGGRLYEQYF
D: TRBD2
size: NA
V: TRBV2
length: 15
J: TRBJ2-7

DNA: TGCGCCAGCAGATCGGTATCCTTTAACTATGGCTACACCTTC
CDR3: CASRSVSFNYGYTF
D: NA
size: NA
V: TRBV4-1
length: 14
J: TRBJ1-2

DNA: TGTGCCAGCAGCCAAGGACTCCAGAACACTGAAGCTTTCTTT
CDR3: CASSQGLQNTEAFF
D: NA
size: once
V: TRBV4-2
length: 14
J: TRBJ1-1

DNA: TGTGCCATCAGTGATGGGACTAGCCCCCACAATGAGCAGTTCTTC
CDR3: CAISDGTSPHNEQFF
D: TRBD2
size: NA
V: TRBV10-3
length: 15
J: TRBJ2-1

DNA: TGTGCCACCAGGGCGGGTGGCCGGCCGGGTGACATTCAGTACTTC
CDR3: CATRAGGRPGDIQYF
D: NA
size: NA
V: TRBV24-1
length: 15
J: TRBJ2-4

DNA: TGTGCCAGCAGCTTAGCGTCTAGCGGGAGATACGAGCAGTACTTC
CDR3: CASSLASSGRYEQYF
D: TRBD2
size: NA
V: TRBV7-9
length: 15
J: TRBJ2-7

DNA: TGTGCCAGCACCAGACTGACGGGTAATCAGCCCCAGCATTTT
CDR3: CASTRLTGNQPQHF
D: NA
size: NA
V: TRBV2
length: 14
J: TRBJ1-5

DNA: TGTGCCAGCAGCCCCACCGCGGGGAACGCGTACGAGCAGTACTTC
CDR3: CASSPTAGNAYEQYF
D: NA
size: NA
V: TRBV28
length: 15
J: TRBJ2-7

DNA: TGTGCCAGCAGCTTGGCCACGGGACAGCCCCAGCATTTT
CDR3: CASSLATGQPQHF
D: NA
size: NA
V: TRBV5-6
length: 13
J: TRBJ1-5

DNA: TGTGCCAGCAGACCAGGACACGGGGGCTATGGCTACACCTTC
CDR3: CASRPGHGGYGYTF
D: NA
size: NA
V: TRBV6-5
length: 14
J: TRBJ1-2

DNA: TGTGCCACCGGGACTAGCGGGACCCGATTGTATTTT
CDR3: CATGTSGTRLYF
D: TRBD2
size: once
V: TRBV6-5
length: 12
J: TRBJ2-3

DNA: TGTGCCAGTAGTATGGCAACGCAAAATCAGCCCCAGCATTTT
CDR3: CASSMATQNQPQHF
D: NA
size: NA
V: TRBV19
length: 14
J: TRBJ1-5

DNA: TGTGCCAGCAGCTTAGGGGGGACAGGGGTCAGCAATCAGCCCCAGCATTTT
CDR3: CASSLGGTGVSNQPQHF
D: TRBD1
size: NA
V: TRBV7-8
length: 17
J: TRBJ1-5

DNA: TGTGCCAGTAGCCCGGGAGGGTATAACTATGGCTACACCTTC
CDR3: CASSPGGYNYGYTF
D: NA
size: few
V: TRBV19
length: 14
J: TRBJ1-2

DNA: TGTGCCAGCAGTACATTGGGACTAGCGAGGGATACGCAGTATTTT
CDR3: CASSTLGLARDTQYF
D: TRBD2
size: NA
V: TRBV6-2/TRBV6-3
length: 15
J: TRBJ2-3

DNA: TGTGCCAGCAGCTTGGGGACTAGCGGGACCCCTCAAGAGACCCAGTACTTC
CDR3: CASSLGTSGTPQETQYF
D: TRBD2
size: NA
V: TRBV5-8
length: 17
J: TRBJ2-5

DNA: TGTGCCAGCAGCTTGGGCCTGTTGGGAAAAGAGGGAAAACTGTTTTTT
CDR3: CASSLGLLGKEGKLFF
D: NA
size: NA
V: TRBV7-8
length: 16
J: TRBJ1-4